The rows below give T cell receptor beta chains drawn from one sample of a study of technical replicates of blood from a few donors. Using immunoSEQ multiplex PCR, the repertoire was profiled, and TCRdb retains in-frame clones only, with some absent. Of about 82,000 clones listed, 96% were seen once; the top ten hold 0.3% to 0.4%. Material: T cells isolated from PBMCs. Receptor source: a human donor in good health. CDR3s include the opening cysteine and the closing phenylalanine or tryptophan. D genes are given only for firm matches. Clone size is given for some rows only: seen once, a few or many times, or a class if the clone is expanded.

clone_size | j_call | d_call | v_call | cdr3_nt | cdr3_aa
once | TRBJ1-4 | NA | TRBV2 | TGTGCCAGCAGTCAGGGATCGCCTAATGAAAAACTGTTTTTT | CASSQGSPNEKLFF
NA | TRBJ2-7 | TRBD2 | TRBV27 | TGTGCCAGCAGTTTAGTCGGGAGGGCCTACGAGCAGTACTTC | CASSLVGRAYEQYF
NA | TRBJ2-3 | NA | TRBV5-4 | TGTGCCAGCAGCTTGGATCAGTTCGGCGGGACAGATACGCAGTATTTT | CASSLDQFGGTDTQYF
NA | TRBJ1-2 | NA | TRBV19 | TGTGCCAGTAGTATTGAGTTCATTTATGGCTACACCTTC | CASSIEFIYGYTF
NA | TRBJ2-1 | TRBD2 | TRBV9 | TGTGCCAGCAGCGCCCCCCGGACTAGCGGGAGGAAGGATGAGCAGTTCTTC | CASSAPRTSGRKDEQFF
once | TRBJ1-2 | TRBD1 | TRBV28 | TGTGCCAGCAGTTTACCTGTTGAGGGGGCGGGTTCCGATGGCTACACCTTC | CASSLPVEGAGSDGYTF
NA | TRBJ2-3 | TRBD2 | TRBV28 | TGTGCCAGCAGTTTAATGGCGGGAGGTGTGGATACGCAGTATTTT | CASSLMAGGVDTQYF
NA | TRBJ2-6 | NA | TRBV29-1 | TGCAGCGTTAATGTGGCGGGATCTGGGGCCAACGTCCTGACTTTC | CSVNVAGSGANVLTF
NA | TRBJ2-7 | NA | TRBV28 | TGTGCCAGCAGTCCCCCCTCAGGCACAGGATCCTACGAGCAGTACTTC | CASSPPSGTGSYEQYF
once | TRBJ1-4 | TRBD1 | TRBV2 | TGTGCCAGCAGTGAAGTGGTGACAGGGAAAAATGAAAAACTGTTTTTT | CASSEVVTGKNEKLFF
NA | TRBJ2-7 | NA | TRBV6-5 | TGTGCCAGCGGGCAGTCCTCCTACGAGCAGTACTTC | CASGQSSYEQYF
NA | TRBJ2-2 | NA | TRBV9 | TGTGCCAGCAGGGAAACAGGGATCAACACCGGGGAGCTGTTTTTT | CASRETGINTGELFF
NA | TRBJ2-7 | NA | TRBV19 | TGTGCCAGTAGTACCCCGACATTTAGCGAGCAGTACTTC | CASSTPTFSEQYF
NA | TRBJ1-1 | NA | TRBV19 | TGTGCCAGTACCTTAATTCAGGGCACTGAAGCTTTCTTT | CASTLIQGTEAFF
NA | TRBJ1-1 | NA | TRBV28 | TGTGCCACCTCGGGGTGGGAAGCTTTCTTT | CATSGWEAFF
NA | TRBJ2-7 | TRBD2 | TRBV25-1 | TGTGCCAGCAGTGTGGGACTAGCAATCGCCGAGCAGTACTTC | CASSVGLAIAEQYF